This T cell receptor beta chain was captured in a study of beta chain features in type 1 diabetes. Study-wide points: People with Type 1 diabetes carried modestly yet significantly shorter TCRB CDR3s in all four CD4+ subsets. Patients with type 1 diabetes carried fewer insertions and had more deletions at their VDJ junctions. Still unanswered here is whether HLA type influences TCRB rearrangement.

Germline CDR1 reads SGHDN; CDR2 reads FVKESK. This CDR3 spans 13 amino acids. With V trimmed by 4 bases and J by 4 bases, 0 bases remained unmatched. A CD45RO/CCR7/CD25/CD127/CD95/CD27 panel sorted naive, central memory, regulatory and stem cell-like memory CD4+ cells. Expressed TCRB transcripts were sequenced because the isolated RNA had all been reverse transcribed beforehand. Only in-frame clones appear in the TCRdb table, and some are missing; sequencing was by immunoSEQ multiplex PCR. The sample carries 140,000 to 150,000 clones, about 13% recorded once. This clone turned up a few times. The target antigen is unknown.

The source of this sequence is a young man with type 1 diabetes. The sample consisted of central memory CD4+ T cells from blood. The chain recombines TRBV14 with TRBJ2-1, with 8 nucleotides matching TRBD2. CDR3 loop: CASSRLAYNEQFF. CDR3 in DNA: TGTGCCAGCAGCCGACTAGCGTACAATGAGCAGTTCTTC.